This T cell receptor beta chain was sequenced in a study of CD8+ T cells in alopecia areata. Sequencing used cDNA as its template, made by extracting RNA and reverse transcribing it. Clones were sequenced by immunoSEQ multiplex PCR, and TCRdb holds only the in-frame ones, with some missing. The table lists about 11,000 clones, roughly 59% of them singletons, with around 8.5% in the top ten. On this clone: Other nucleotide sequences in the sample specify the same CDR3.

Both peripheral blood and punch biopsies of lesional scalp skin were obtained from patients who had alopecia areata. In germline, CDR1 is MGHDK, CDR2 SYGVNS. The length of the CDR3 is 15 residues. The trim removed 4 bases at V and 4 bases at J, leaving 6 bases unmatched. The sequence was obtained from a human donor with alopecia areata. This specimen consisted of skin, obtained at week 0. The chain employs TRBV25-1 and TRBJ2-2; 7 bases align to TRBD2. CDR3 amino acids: CASSAQGGSTGELFF. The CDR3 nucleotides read TGTGCCAGCAGTGCCCAGGGAGGGAGCACCGGGGAGCTGTTTTTT.